The 15 T cell receptor beta chains listed next were all sequenced from one sample in a study of siplizumab effects on memory and regulatory T cells. Generated by immunoSEQ multiplex PCR, the TCRdb table keeps only in-frame clones and is missing some. The sample consists of 100,000 or so clones, less than 95% of them appearing once. The sequenced material came from Tregs sorted from blood. The receptors originated from a human donor in good health.

This chain uses TRBV7-9 with TRBJ1-3; D call uncertain. Germline CDR1 reads SEHNR; CDR2 reads FQNEAQ (reference sequence). This CDR3 has 16 residues. V was pared by 6 bases and J by 0 bases, with 15 bases between. Here the CDR3 DNA reads TGTGCCAGCAGGCCAAACCTTTTAAGCTCTGGAAACACCATATATTTT. Residues: CASRPNLLSSGNTIYF.

This clone came up once. The J gene is TRBJ2-2, the V gene TRBV27; D unclear. This CDR3 region has 15 residues. Germline V gene lookup returns CDR1 MNHEY and CDR2 SMNVEV (reference sequence). Trimming pared 7 bases from V and 1 base from J, leaving 13 bases between. The DNA of the CDR3 is TGTGCCAGCACAAGGCGGCCCTTGAACACCGGGGAGCTGTTTTTT. This gives the protein CASTRRPLNTGELFF.

V usage is TRBV5-6 and J usage is TRBJ1-1; possible D gene TRBD1, 6 bases. Trimming cost V 4 bases and J 8 bases, with 15 bases left between them. This CDR3 region has 13 residues. In germline, CDR1 is SGHDT, CDR2 YYEEEE. The CDR3 protein is CASSPPEDREAFF. The CDR3 bases are TGTGCCAGCAGCCCACCAGAGGACAGAGAAGCTTTCTTT.

This chain uses TRBV5-1 with TRBJ2-1, with 9 positions matching TRBD2. Trimming at V came to 0 bases and at J to 3 bases, leaving 4 bases not matched to a gene. The CDR3 sequence is 16 residues long. Looked up from germline, CDR1 is SGHRS and CDR2 is YFSETQ. The CDR3 here is CASSLALTSGYNEQFF. The CDR3 DNA is TGCGCCAGCAGCTTGGCCTTGACTAGCGGCTACAATGAGCAGTTCTTC.

This chain connects TRBV6-1 to TRBJ2-7; 7 bases are a match to TRBD2. This CDR3 is 14 amino acids long. Per the germline V gene, CDR1 is MNHNS and CDR2 is SASEGT. V shed 7 bases and J 4 bases; nucleotides not matched to a gene: 10. CDR3 residues: CASTLVAGAYEQYF. The CDR3 region has the DNA TGTGCCAGCACACTGGTGGCGGGAGCGTACGAGCAGTACTTC.

The chain couples TRBV5-1 to TRBJ2-5, with 11 bases lining up with TRBD2. The J call is uncertain, as TRBJ2-7 better fits the DNA end. Germline lookup yields CDR1 SGHRS and CDR2 YFSETQ. There are 13 residues in the CDR3. The CDR3 nucleotides are TGCGCCAGTCGACTAGCGGGGCTCTACGAGCAGTACTTC. Encoded protein: CASRLAGLYEQYF.

This clone has a single count. V is TRBV2 and J is TRBJ1-1; D remains unclear. V was pared by 5 bases and J by 11 bases, with 18 bases between. The CDR3 spans 13 residues. The germline CDR1 and CDR2 sequences are SNHLY and FYNNEI. CDR3 sequence: CASSRTGLTSAFF. CDR3 DNA: TGTGCCAGCAGTAGGACGGGCCTGACGAGCGCTTTCTTT.

The CDR3 nucleotides are TGTGCCAGCAGTGAAGTGGTGGCCGGGGAGGGCGGCTACACCTTC. Protein product: CASSEVVAGEGGYTF. This sequence joins TRBV6-1 and TRBJ1-2; unclear D gene. Germline CDR1 reads MNHNS; CDR2 reads SASEGT. Trimming shortened V by 1 base and J by 8 bases, and 17 bases separated the two germline ends. The CDR3 is 15 residues long.

The CDR3 region is CASSLDGRNYEQYF. The CDR3 DNA follows: TGCGCCAGCAGCTTGGACGGGAGAAACTACGAGCAGTACTTC. This sequence joins TRBV5-1 and TRBJ2-7; D possibly corresponds to TRBD2 (6 bases). CDR1 and CDR2 (germline): SGHRS, YFSETQ. V shed 0 bases and J shed 3 bases, with 10 bases lying between them. The CDR3 length is 14 residues. Based on the CDR3 plus reference TRBV5-1 and TRBJ2-7, the full variable domain is KAGVTQTPRYLIKTRGQQVTLSCSPISGHRSVSWYQQTPGQGLQFLFEYFSETQRNKGNFPGRFSGRQFSNSRSEMNVSTLELGDSALYLCASSLDGRNYEQYFGPGTRLTVT.

In its sample, this clone was seen a few times. The chain has TRBV15 and TRBJ2-7; D call uncertain. V lost 0 bases to trimming and J lost 6 bases, with 6 bases between them. The CDR3 extends over 12 amino acids. Per the germline V gene, CDR1 is LNHNV and CDR2 is YYDKDF (reference sequence). The CDR3 coding sequence is TGTGCCACCAGCAGAGATCGGGTCGAGCAGTACTTC. Translated: CATSRDRVEQYF.

J is TRBJ2-1 and V is TRBV29-1; D is perhaps TRBD1 (6 bases). The germline V and J ends were trimmed by 3 bases and 8 bases, with 14 bases remaining between them. Per the germline V gene, CDR1 is SQVTM and CDR2 is ANQGSEA. The CDR3 sequence is 13 residues long. DNA for the CDR3: TGCAGCGTTGACAGGGGCCAGGCAGATGAGCAGTTCTTC. Its translation is CSVDRGQADEQFF.

V and J are TRBV6-1 and TRBJ1-5; D is possibly TRBD1 (6 bases). V lost 5 bases and J 3 bases, leaving 14 bases between the germline ends. Looked up from germline, CDR1 is MNHNS and CDR2 is SASEGT. This CDR3 has 15 amino acids. The CDR3 bases are TGTGCCAGCAGTACAAACAGGGAACTCAATCAGCCCCAGCATTTT. Translating gives CASSTNRELNQPQHF.

This chain links TRBV5-4 with TRBJ1-2, with D possibly matching TRBD1 (5 bases). CDR1 is SGHNT, CDR2 YYREEE, per germline (reference sequence). V was pared by 5 bases and J by 6 bases, with 20 bases between. The CDR3 has 15 residues. The CDR3 spells CASSLPLGTSDGYTF. The CDR3 region has the DNA TGTGCCAGCAGTTTGCCCCTCGGGACGTCTGATGGCTACACCTTC.

The chain combines TRBV11-2 with TRBJ2-7; 9 bases align to TRBD1. Unmatched junction bases numbered 9, after V lost 4 bases and J lost 5 bases. The CDR3 is 15 amino acids. CDR1 and CDR2 (germline): SGHAT, FQNNGV. CDR3 DNA sequence: TGTGCCAGCAGCTCAGTTAACAGGGGGCTGGACGAGCAGTACTTC. Its translation: CASSSVNRGLDEQYF.

CDR3 nucleotide sequence: TGTGCCAGCAGTGAGTCGCTAGGCAATGAGCAGTTCTTC. It encodes CASSESLGNEQFF. V usage is TRBV6-1 and J usage is TRBJ2-1; no clear D. This CDR3 comprises 13 residues. Germline-derived CDR1 and CDR2 are MNHNS and SASEGT. Trimming took off 3 bases at V and 6 bases at J, with 9 bases between the two ends.